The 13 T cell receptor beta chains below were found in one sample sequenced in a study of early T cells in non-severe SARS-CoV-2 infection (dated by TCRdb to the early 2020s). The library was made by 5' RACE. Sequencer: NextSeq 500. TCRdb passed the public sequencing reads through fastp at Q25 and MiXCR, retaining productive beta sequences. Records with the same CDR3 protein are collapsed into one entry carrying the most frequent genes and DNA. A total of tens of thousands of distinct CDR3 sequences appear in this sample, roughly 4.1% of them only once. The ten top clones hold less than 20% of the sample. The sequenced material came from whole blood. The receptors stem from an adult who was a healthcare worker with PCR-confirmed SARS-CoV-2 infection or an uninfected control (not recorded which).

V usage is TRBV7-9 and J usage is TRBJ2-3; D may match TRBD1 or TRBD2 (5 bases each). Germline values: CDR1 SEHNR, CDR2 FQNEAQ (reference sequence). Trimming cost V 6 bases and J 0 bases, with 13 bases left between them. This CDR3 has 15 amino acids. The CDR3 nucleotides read TGTGCCAGCAGTGGGGGACGGAGGAGCACAGATACGCAGTATTTT. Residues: CASSGGRRSTDTQYF.

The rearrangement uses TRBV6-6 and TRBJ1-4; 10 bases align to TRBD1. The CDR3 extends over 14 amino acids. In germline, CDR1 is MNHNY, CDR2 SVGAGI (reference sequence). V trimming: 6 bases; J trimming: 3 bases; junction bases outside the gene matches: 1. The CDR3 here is CASSGTGANEKLFF. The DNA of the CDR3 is TGTGCCAGCAGCGGGACAGGGGCTAATGAAAAACTGTTTTTT.

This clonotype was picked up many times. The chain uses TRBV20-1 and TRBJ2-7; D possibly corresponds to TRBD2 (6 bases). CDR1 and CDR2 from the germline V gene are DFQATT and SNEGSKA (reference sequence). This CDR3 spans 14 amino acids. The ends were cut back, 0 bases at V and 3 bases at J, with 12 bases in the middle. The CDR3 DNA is TGCAGTGCTAGAGATCCTAGCGCCGACTACGAGCAGTACTTC. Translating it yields CSARDPSADYEQYF.

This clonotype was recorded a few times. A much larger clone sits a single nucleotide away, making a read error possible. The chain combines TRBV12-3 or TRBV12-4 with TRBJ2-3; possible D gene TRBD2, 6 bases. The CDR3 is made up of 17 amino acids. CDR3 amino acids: CASSISTGAGSTVTQYF. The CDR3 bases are TGTGCCAGCAGTATATCCACCGGAGCGGGTAGCACAGTTACGCAGTATTTT.

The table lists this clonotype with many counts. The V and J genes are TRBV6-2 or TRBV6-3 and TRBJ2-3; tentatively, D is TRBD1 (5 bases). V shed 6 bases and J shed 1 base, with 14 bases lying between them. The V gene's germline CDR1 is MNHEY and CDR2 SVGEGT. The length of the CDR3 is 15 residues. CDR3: CASSLPGLGTDTQYF. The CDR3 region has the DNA TGTGCCAGCAGCCTCCCAGGGCTCGGCACAGATACGCAGTATTTT.

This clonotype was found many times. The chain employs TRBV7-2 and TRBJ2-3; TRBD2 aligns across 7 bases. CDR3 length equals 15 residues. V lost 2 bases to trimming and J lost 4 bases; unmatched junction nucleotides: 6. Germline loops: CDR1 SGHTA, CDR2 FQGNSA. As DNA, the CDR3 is TGTGCCAGCAGCTTACTAGCGGCGTCGGCAGATACGCAGTATTTT. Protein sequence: CASSLLAASADTQYF.

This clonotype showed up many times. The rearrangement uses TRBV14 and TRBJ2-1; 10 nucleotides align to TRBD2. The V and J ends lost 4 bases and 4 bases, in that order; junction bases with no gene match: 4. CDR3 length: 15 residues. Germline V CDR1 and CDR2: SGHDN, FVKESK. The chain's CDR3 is CASSPGTSEYNEQFF. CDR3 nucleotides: TGTGCCAGCAGCCCGGGGACTAGCGAGTACAATGAGCAGTTCTTC.

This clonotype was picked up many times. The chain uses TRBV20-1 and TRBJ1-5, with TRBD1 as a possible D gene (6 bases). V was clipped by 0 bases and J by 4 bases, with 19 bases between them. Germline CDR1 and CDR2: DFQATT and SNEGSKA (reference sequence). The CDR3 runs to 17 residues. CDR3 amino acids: CSARDSLAAGQNQPQHF. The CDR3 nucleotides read TGCAGTGCTAGAGATAGCTTGGCGGCAGGACAGAATCAGCCCCAGCATTTT.

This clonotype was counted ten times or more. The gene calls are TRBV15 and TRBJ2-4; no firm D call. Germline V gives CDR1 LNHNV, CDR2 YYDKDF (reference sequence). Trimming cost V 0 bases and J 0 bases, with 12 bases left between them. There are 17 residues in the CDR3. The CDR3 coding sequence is TGTGCCACCAGCAGAGATCCTTTATCCCTAGCCAAAAACATTCAGTACTTC. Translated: CATSRDPLSLAKNIQYF.

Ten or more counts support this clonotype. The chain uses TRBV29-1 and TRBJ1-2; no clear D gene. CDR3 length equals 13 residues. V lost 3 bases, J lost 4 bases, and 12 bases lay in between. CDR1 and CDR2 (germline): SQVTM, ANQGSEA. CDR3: CSVDEGRAYGYTF. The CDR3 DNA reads TGCAGCGTTGACGAGGGCCGCGCCTATGGCTACACCTTC.

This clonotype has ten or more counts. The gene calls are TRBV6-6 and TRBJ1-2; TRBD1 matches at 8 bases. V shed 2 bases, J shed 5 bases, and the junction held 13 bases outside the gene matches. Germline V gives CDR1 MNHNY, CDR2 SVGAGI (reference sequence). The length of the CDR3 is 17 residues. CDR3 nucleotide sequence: TGTGCCAGCAGTTACACGTCGGGTGGTACAGGGGGTTATGGCTACACCTTC. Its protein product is CASSYTSGGTGGYGYTF.

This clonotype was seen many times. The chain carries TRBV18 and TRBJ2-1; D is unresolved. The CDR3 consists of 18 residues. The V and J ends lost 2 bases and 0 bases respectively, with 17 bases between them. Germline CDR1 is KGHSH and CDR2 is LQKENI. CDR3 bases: TGTGCCAGCTCACCAGGGCTGCGCGGCCCCAGCTCCTACAATGAGCAGTTCTTC. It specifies CASSPGLRGPSSYNEQFF. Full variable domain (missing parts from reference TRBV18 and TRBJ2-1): NAGVMQNPRHLVRRRGQEARLRCSPMKGHSHVYWYRQLPEEGLKFMVYLQKENIIDESGMPKERFSAEFPKEGPSILRIQQVVRGDSAAYFCASSPGLRGPSSYNEQFFGPGTRLTVL.

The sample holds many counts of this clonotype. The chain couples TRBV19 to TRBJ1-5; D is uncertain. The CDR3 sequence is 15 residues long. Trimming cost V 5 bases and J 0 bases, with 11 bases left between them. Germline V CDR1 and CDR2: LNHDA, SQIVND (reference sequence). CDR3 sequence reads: CASSRELTSNQPQHF. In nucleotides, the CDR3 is TGTGCCAGTAGTCGAGAGCTAACTAGCAATCAGCCCCAGCATTTT.